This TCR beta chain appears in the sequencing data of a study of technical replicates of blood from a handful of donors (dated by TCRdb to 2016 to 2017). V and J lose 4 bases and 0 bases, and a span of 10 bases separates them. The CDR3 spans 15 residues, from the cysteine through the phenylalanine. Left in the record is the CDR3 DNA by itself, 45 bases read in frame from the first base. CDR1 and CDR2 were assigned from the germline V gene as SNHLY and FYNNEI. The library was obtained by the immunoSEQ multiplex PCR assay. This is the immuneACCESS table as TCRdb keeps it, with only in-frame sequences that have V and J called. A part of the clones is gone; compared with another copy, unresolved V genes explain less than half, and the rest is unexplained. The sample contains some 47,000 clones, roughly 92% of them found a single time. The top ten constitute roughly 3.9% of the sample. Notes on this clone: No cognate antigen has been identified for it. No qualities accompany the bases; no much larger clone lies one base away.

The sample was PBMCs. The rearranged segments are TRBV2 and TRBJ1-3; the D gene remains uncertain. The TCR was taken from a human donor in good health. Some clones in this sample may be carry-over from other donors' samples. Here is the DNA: TGTGCCAGCAGTGCGGACGGAGGCTCTGGAAACACCATATATTTT. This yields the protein CASSADGGSGNTIYF. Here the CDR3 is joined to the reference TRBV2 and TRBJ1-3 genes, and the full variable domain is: EPEVTQTPSHQVTQMGQEVILRCVPISNHLYFYWYRQILGQKVEFLVSFYNNEISEKSEIFDDQFSVERPDGSNFTLKIRSTKLEDSAMYFCASSADGGSGNTIYFGEGSWLTVV.